This TCR beta chain is drawn from a study of OX40 agonist ivuxolimab in advanced cancers. The protocol was immunoSEQ multiplex PCR, while the TCRdb copy is restricted to in-frame clones and leaves out a portion. The sample has tens of thousands of clones, around 85% seen once. The CDR3 runs 15 residues. Between the trimmed V and J ends, which lost 2 bases and 3 bases, there was a span of 13 bases. Germline CDR1 and CDR2: WNHNN and SYGVQD (reference sequence). V and J are TRBV10-1 and TRBJ1-1; D uncertain. This sequence was found in an adult with an advanced solid tumor such as melanoma, head and neck, liver or kidney cancer. The specimen comprised CD4+ or CD8+ T cells sorted from blood, sampled in a trial of the OX40 agonist ivuxolimab. In DNA, the CDR3 is TGCGCCAGCAGTGAGGGCCGTAACCTCTACACTGAAGCTTTCTTT. Translated: CASSEGRNLYTEAFF.